This paragraph reports one TCR beta chain. Its antigen is not known. The sample comes from a study of shared clonotypes between healthy human individuals. Several immunoSEQ plates received, in even portions, the genomic DNA of each subset. Libraries were prepared by immunoSEQ multiplex PCR; TCRdb keeps only in-frame clonotypes and omits some of them. There are about 96,000 clones in the sample; roughly 45% occur only once, and roughly 16% lies in the top ten. Study-wide results and limits: Read depth was anticipated to influence clonotype sharing among donors.

The donors, all of them Caucasian adults, lived in Nashville, Tennessee. Germline V gene sequence: CDR1 MDHEN, CDR2 SYDVKM. CDR3 size: 11 residues. V was trimmed by 7 bases and J by 4 bases, leaving 5 bases between them. The chain couples TRBV28 to TRBJ1-3; D unclear. The sequence derives from a woman between 40 and 50 years old in good health. Some clones in this sample may be carry-over from other donors' samples. The sample was PBMCs. DNA for the CDR3: TGTGCCAGCATCGGAGGAAACACCATATATTTT. It translates to CASIGGNTIYF.